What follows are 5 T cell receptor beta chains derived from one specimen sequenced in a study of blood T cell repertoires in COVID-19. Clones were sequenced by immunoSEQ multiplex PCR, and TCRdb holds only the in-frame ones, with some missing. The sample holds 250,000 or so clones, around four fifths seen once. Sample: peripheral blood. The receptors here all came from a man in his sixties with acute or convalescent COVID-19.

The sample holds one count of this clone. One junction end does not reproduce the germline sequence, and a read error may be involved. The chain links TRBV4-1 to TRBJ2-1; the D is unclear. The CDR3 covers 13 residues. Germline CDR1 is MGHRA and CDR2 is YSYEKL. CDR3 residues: CASSQVSSNEQFF. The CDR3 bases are TGCGCCAGCAGCCAAGTTTCCTCCAATGAGCAGTTCTTC.

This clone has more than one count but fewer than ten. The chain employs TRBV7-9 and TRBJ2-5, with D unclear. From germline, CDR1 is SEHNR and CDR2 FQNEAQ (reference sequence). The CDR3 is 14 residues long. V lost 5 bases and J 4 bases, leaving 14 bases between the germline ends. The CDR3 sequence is CASSPPQDGETQYF. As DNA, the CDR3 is TGTGCCAGCAGCCCCCCACAAGATGGAGAGACCCAGTACTTC.

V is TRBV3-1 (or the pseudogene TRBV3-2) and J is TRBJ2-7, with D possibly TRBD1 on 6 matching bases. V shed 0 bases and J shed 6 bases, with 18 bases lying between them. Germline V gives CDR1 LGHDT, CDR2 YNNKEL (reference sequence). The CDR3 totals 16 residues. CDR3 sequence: CASSQDRRTVRGEQYF. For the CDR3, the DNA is TGTGCCAGCAGCCAAGATCGAAGGACAGTTAGGGGCGAGCAGTACTTC.

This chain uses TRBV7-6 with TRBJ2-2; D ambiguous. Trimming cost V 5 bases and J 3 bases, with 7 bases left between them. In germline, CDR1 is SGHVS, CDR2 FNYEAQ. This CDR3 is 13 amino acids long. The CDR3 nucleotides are TGTGCCAGCAGCCTTATATACACCGGGGAGCTGTTTTTT. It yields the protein CASSLIYTGELFF.

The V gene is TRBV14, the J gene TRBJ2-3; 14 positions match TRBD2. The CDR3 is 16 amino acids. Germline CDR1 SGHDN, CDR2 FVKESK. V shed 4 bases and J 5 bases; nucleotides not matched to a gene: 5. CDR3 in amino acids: CASSPTGLAGEDTQYF. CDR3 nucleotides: TGTGCCAGCAGCCCCACGGGACTAGCGGGAGAAGATACGCAGTATTTT. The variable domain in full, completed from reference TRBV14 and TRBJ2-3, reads EAGVTQFPSHSVIEKGQTVTLRCDPISGHDNLYWYRRVMGKEIKFLLHFVKESKQDESGMPNNRFLAERTGGTYSTLKVQPAELEDSGVYFCASSPTGLAGEDTQYFGPGTRLTVL.